The source of this TCR beta chain is a study of cytomegalovirus exposure and HLA in healthy donors. Study as a whole: The early release's HLA-typed donors yielded tens of millions of unique TCRs.

Germline V gives CDR1 SGHTS, CDR2 YDEGEE. The CDR3 contains 15 residues. The V end was cut by 4 bases, the J end by 4 bases, with 15 bases between. A remark on this clone: Its target is unknown.

PCR amplification relied on 60 Vbeta primers (plus 13 Jbeta primers). The table came from immunoSEQ multiplex PCR; TCRdb's copy has only in-frame clones and leaves some out. Altogether approximately 180,000 clones are present, more than 75% being singletons, with the ten largest covering roughly 1.6%. General study results and limits: Because they were indistinguishable, some V segments, including TRBV6-2 and TRBV6-3, were excluded. For most TCR beta V segments, an earlier analysis put the productive rate at about 90% or about 30% of the time. Associated with HLA alleles at 0.05 false discovery rate in a later analysis were 17,000 or so TCR beta sequences.

This rearrangement joins TRBV5-8 to TRBJ1-3; D not resolved. The sequencing sample was made of PBMCs. The sequence was collected from a woman aged 50 to 60 in good health and CMV-seronegative. CDR3 amino acids: CASSRKPQVGNTIYF. CDR3 nucleotide sequence: TGTGCCAGCAGCCGCAAACCCCAGGTGGGAAACACCATATATTTT.